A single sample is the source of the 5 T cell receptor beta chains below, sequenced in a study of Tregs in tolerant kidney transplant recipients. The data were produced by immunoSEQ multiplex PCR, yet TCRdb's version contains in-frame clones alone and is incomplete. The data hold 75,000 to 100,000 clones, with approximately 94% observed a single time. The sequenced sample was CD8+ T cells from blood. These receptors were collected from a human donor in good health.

The CDR3 bases are TGTGCCACCAAGCCAGGGGCAATCTTCTTAGAGCAGTACTTC. It yields the protein CATKPGAIFLEQYF. The V call is TRBV27, the J call TRBJ2-7; D possibly corresponds to TRBD1 (6 bases). Deletions cut 10 bases from V and 7 bases from J, with 23 bases between. The CDR3 totals 14 residues. Germline-derived CDR1 and CDR2 are MNHEY and SMNVEV (reference sequence).

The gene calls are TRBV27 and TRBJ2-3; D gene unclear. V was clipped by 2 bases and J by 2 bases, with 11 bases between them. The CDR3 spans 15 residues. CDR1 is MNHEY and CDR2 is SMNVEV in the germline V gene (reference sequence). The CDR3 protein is CASSLGLSVTDTQYF. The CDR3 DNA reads TGTGCCAGCAGTTTAGGTTTGTCAGTCACAGATACGCAGTATTTT.

This CDR3 is CASRVRDEQFF. CDR3 nucleotide sequence: TGTGCCAGCAGGGTTCGGGACGAGCAGTTCTTC. This chain joins TRBV6-4 and TRBJ2-1; D could derive from TRBD1 or TRBD2 (5 bases each). The CDR3 spans 11 residues. The V and J ends lost 6 bases and 10 bases respectively, with 10 bases between them. CDR1 and CDR2 (germline): MRHNA, SNTAGT.

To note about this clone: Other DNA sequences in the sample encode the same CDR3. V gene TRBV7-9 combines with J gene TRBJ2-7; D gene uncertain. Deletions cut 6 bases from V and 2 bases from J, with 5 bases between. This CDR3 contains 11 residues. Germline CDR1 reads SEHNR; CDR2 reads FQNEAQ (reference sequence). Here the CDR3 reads CASSLTYEQYF. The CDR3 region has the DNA TGTGCCAGCAGTTTAACCTACGAGCAGTACTTC.

The CDR3 loop is CASSTRDGPSYEQYF. Written as DNA, the CDR3 is TGTGCCAGCAGTACCCGGGACGGACCCTCCTACGAGCAGTACTTC. The rearrangement joins TRBV27 to TRBJ2-7; D is perhaps TRBD1 or TRBD2 (5 bases each). The CDR3 consists of 15 residues. V was pared by 5 bases and J by 0 bases, with 14 bases between. Germline CDR1 and CDR2: MNHEY and SMNVEV (reference sequence).